Following are 20 T cell receptor beta chains from one sample sequenced in a study of blood T cell repertoires in COVID-19. The method was immunoSEQ multiplex PCR; TCRdb's version includes in-frame clones alone and lacks a portion of them. The sample lists more than 100,000 clones, roughly 90% occurring once. Sequencing input: peripheral blood. The receptors here all came from a woman in her fifties or sixties with acute or convalescent COVID-19.

Only a few counts were recorded for this clone. The rearrangement links TRBV28 to TRBJ1-2, with D perhaps TRBD1 (5 bases). The germline gives CDR1 MDHEN, CDR2 SYDVKM. The germline V and J ends were trimmed by 9 bases and 4 bases, with 12 bases remaining between them. This CDR3 region has 12 residues. In nucleotides, the CDR3 is TGTGCCAGTCGCAGGGAGGGCTATGGCTACACCTTC. This encodes CASRREGYGYTF.

The J gene is TRBJ1-2, the V gene TRBV29-1, with D hard to call. This CDR3 has 12 residues. In germline, CDR1 is SQVTM, CDR2 ANQGSEA. V was pared by 4 bases and J by 0 bases, with 6 bases between. CDR3 sequence (DNA): TGCAGCGTTGTGTCGGCTAACTATGGCTACACCTTC. It is translated as CSVVSANYGYTF.

This clone was seen once. This sequence joins TRBV6-1 and TRBJ1-5, with D maybe TRBD1 (5 bases). The ends were cut back, 3 bases at V and 6 bases at J, with 9 bases in the middle. Germline-derived CDR1 and CDR2 are MNHNS and SASEGT. The CDR3 totals 13 residues. The CDR3 loop is CASSDAGLQPQHF. The CDR3 DNA sequence: TGTGCCAGCAGTGATGCAGGGCTTCAGCCCCAGCATTTT.

The V call is TRBV19, the J call TRBJ1-5; D possibly corresponds to TRBD1 (6 bases). Trimming stripped 4 bases from V and 3 bases from J, with 10 bases between. The CDR3 length is 14 residues. The germline CDR1 and CDR2 sequences are LNHDA and SQIVND (reference sequence). The CDR3 nucleotides read TGTGCCAGTAGTACAGGGGCCCACAATCAGCCCCAGCATTTT. It yields the protein CASSTGAHNQPQHF.

For this clone: At one of its ends the junction is not consistent with the germline gene, which may arise from a read error. The CDR3 region has the DNA TGTGCCAGCGCCCGGGACAGGGGTACCTCTGAAACTTTCTTT. Translating gives CASARDRGTSETFF. The chain recombines TRBV25-1 with TRBJ1-1, with 10 nucleotides matching TRBD1. Germline CDR1 reads MGHDK; CDR2 reads SYGVNS. CDR3 size: 14 residues.

The J gene is TRBJ2-3, the V gene TRBV20-1; maybe TRBD2 (6 bases). The CDR3 is 14 amino acids. Germline CDR1 reads DFQATT; CDR2 reads SNEGSKA (reference sequence). Trimming left V 3 bases short and J 0 bases short, with 10 bases between. The CDR3 reads CSASLDYSTDTQYF. The CDR3 bases are TGCAGTGCTAGTCTGGACTACAGCACAGATACGCAGTATTTT.

V usage is TRBV9 and J usage is TRBJ2-3; D is unresolved. The V and J ends lost 0 bases and 4 bases respectively, with 15 bases between them. Germline values: CDR1 SGDLS, CDR2 YYNGEE. The CDR3 extends over 16 amino acids. The CDR3 reads CASSVAPVTVADTQYF. In DNA form, the CDR3 reads TGTGCCAGCAGCGTAGCTCCCGTTACGGTGGCAGATACGCAGTATTTT.

This sequence joins TRBV18 and TRBJ1-4; TRBD1 aligns across 7 bases. After removal of 1 base from V and 8 bases from J, the junction contained 10 bases not matched to a gene. Germline V gene lookup returns CDR1 KGHSH and CDR2 LQKENI. This CDR3 comprises 16 residues. CDR3 amino acids: CASSPLGQARVEKLFF. The CDR3 region has the DNA TGTGCCAGCTCACCACTTGGACAGGCCCGAGTGGAAAAACTGTTTTTT.

This chain links TRBV29-1 with TRBJ2-3; 7 bases are shared with TRBD1. CDR3 size: 14 residues. The germline CDR1 and CDR2 sequences are SQVTM and ANQGSEA. The J segment lost 1 base and the V segment lost 5 bases, leaving 6 bases of the junction unmatched. The DNA of the CDR3 is TGCAGCGTTTTACAGGGACAGCGCACAGATACGCAGTATTTT. Protein: CSVLQGQRTDTQYF.

This sequence joins TRBV6-5 and TRBJ2-3; D ambiguous. CDR1 and CDR2 (germline): MNHEY, SVGAGI. V lost 7 bases and J lost 3, with 14 bases in between. The CDR3 is 14 residues long. The CDR3: CASTIEVRTDTQYF. CDR3 sequence (DNA): TGTGCCAGCACGATTGAGGTCCGAACAGATACGCAGTATTTT.

V usage is TRBV7-9 and J usage is TRBJ1-2; D is unclear. The CDR3 contains 12 residues. V dropped 5 bases and J dropped 9 bases, with 13 bases sitting between them. Germline-derived CDR1 and CDR2 are SEHNR and FQNEAQ (reference sequence). The CDR3, as DNA: TGTGCCAGCAGCCCCGGGATCGGGAGCTACACCTTC. It encodes CASSPGIGSYTF. Full variable domain (rest looked up from reference TRBV7-9 and TRBJ1-2): DTGVSQNPRHKITKRGQNVTFRCDPISEHNRLYWYRQTLGQGPEFLTYFQNEAQLEKSRLLSDRFSAERPKGSFSTLEIQRTEQGDSAMYLCASSPGIGSYTFGSGTRLTVV.

The CDR3 bases are TGTGCCAGCAGTGACAGCAGGGTAAGCAATCAGCCCCAGCATTTT. Protein product: CASSDSRVSNQPQHF. This chain uses TRBV2 with TRBJ1-5, with D possibly being TRBD1 (5 bases). V shed 3 bases and J shed 1 base, with 10 bases lying between them. Germline CDR1 and CDR2: SNHLY and FYNNEI. This CDR3 comprises 15 residues.

The J gene is TRBJ2-5, the V gene TRBV2; 10 bases are a match to TRBD1. After removal of 7 bases from V and 7 bases from J, the junction contained 12 bases not matched to a gene. The germline gives CDR1 SNHLY, CDR2 FYNNEI. CDR3 length: 15 amino acids. As DNA, the CDR3 is TGTGCCAGCAAAGTGGCGGGACAGGGGAGGGGGACCCAGTACTTC. It yields the protein CASKVAGQGRGTQYF.

The V gene is TRBV12-3 or TRBV12-4, the J gene TRBJ1-2; no reliable D call. V was trimmed by 1 base and J by 10 bases, leaving 10 bases between them. This CDR3 region has 12 residues. The CDR3 protein is CASSLERQLYTF. In nucleotides, the CDR3 is TGTGCCAGCAGTTTAGAGAGGCAGCTCTACACCTTC.

This rearrangement joins TRBV5-1 to TRBJ1-6; maybe TRBD1 (5 bases). Germline V gene data show CDR1 as SGHRS and CDR2 as YFSETQ. The length of the CDR3 is 15 residues. V dropped 2 bases and J dropped 7 bases, with 13 bases sitting between them. The CDR3 loop is CASSFGGRGNSPLHF. The CDR3 bases are TGCGCCAGCAGCTTCGGGGGTAGGGGAAATTCACCCCTCCACTTT.

V gene TRBV11-1 combines with J gene TRBJ2-2; D may be TRBD2 (6 bases). The CDR3 consists of 16 residues. Trimming cost V 3 bases and J 4 bases, with 15 bases left between them. Germline CDR1 reads SGHAT; CDR2 reads FQDESV (reference sequence). CDR3 sequence (DNA): TGTGCCAGCAGCTTGGAGGGCGGGATGAGCACCGGGGAGCTGTTTTTT. It specifies CASSLEGGMSTGELFF.

This sequence joins TRBV4-1 and TRBJ1-1; D gene ambiguous. The V gene lost 3 bases and the J gene lost 1 base, with 9 bases spanning the gap. CDR1 is MGHRA, CDR2 YSYEKL, per germline. The CDR3 contains 14 residues. CDR3 protein: CASSQSGGNTEAFF. CDR3 DNA: TGCGCCAGCAGCCAGAGCGGTGGGAACACTGAAGCTTTCTTT.

This clone was observed a handful of times. The V call is TRBV6-5, the J call TRBJ1-4, with 8 bases aligning to TRBD1. The CDR3 length is 14 residues. With V trimmed by 6 bases and J by 8 bases, 8 bases remained unmatched. Looked up from germline, CDR1 is MNHEY and CDR2 is SVGAGI. The chain's CDR3 is CASRPGQVREKLFF. CDR3 sequence (DNA): TGTGCCAGCAGACCGGGACAGGTCAGAGAAAAACTGTTTTTT.

The CDR3 DNA sequence: TGTGCCAGCAGGCGACTAGCGGTCCTCACAGATACGCAGTATTTT. Its translation is CASRRLAVLTDTQYF. V and J are TRBV27 and TRBJ2-3; TRBD2 agrees at 9 bases. This CDR3 region has 15 residues. V dropped 6 bases and J dropped 2; count of bases not matched to a gene: 6. Germline lookup yields CDR1 MNHEY and CDR2 SMNVEV (reference sequence).

J is TRBJ1-5 and V is TRBV6-6; weak D call: TRBD1 (5 bases). This CDR3 contains 13 residues. Per the germline V gene, CDR1 is MNHNY and CDR2 is SVGAGI (reference sequence). With 5 bases removed from V and 5 bases from J, the gap between germline ends came to 10 bases. The CDR3 DNA reads TGTGCCAGCAGTATTGACAGTCATCAGCCCCAGCATTTT. It translates to CASSIDSHQPQHF.